This TCR beta chain appears in the sequencing data of a study of early T cells in non-severe SARS-CoV-2 infection. Study results and caveats: Anti-spike CD8 specificities were favored by VDJdb matching, whose results missed private and CD4 specificities.

Points on this clonotype: Its cognate antigen is unknown.

Each cDNA molecule carried a unique molecular identifier. TCRdb analysed the 5' RACE reads with MiXCR anew, one entry per CDR3 protein. The data show tens of thousands of distinct CDR3 sequences, with roughly 11% seen just once and about 5.8% held by the top ten. V lost 4 bases and J lost 2, with 3 bases in between. This CDR3 is built from 12 residues. Germline CDR1 MGHRA, CDR2 YSYEKL. This clonotype was obtained from an adult who was a healthcare worker with PCR-confirmed SARS-CoV-2 infection or an uninfected control (not recorded which). Sequencing was performed on whole blood, taken at baseline. V usage is TRBV4-1 and J usage is TRBJ1-3; D uncertain. As DNA, the CDR3 is TGCGCCAGCAGCCGGACTGGAAACACCATATATTTT. It translates to CASSRTGNTIYF.